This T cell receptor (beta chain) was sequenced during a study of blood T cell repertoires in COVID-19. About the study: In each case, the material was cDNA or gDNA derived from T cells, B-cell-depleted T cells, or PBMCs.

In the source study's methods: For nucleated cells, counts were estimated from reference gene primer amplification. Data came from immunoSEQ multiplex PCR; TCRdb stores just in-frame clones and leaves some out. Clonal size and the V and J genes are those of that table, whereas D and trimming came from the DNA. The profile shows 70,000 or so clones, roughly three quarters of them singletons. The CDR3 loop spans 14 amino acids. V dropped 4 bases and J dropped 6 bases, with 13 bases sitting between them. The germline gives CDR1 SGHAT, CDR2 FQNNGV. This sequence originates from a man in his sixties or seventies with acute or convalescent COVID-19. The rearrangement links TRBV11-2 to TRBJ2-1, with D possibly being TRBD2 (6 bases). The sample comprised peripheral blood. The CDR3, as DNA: TGTGCCAGCAGCTCATCTAGGGGACTCAATGAGCAGTTCTTC. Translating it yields CASSSSRGLNEQFF.